This T cell receptor beta chain was identified in a study of T cell responses to AZD1222 COVID-19 vaccine. V lost 3 bases and J 6 bases, leaving 13 bases between the germline ends. Per germline, CDR1 SGDLS and CDR2 YYNGEE. CDR3 length: 14 residues. Sequencing used immunoSEQ multiplex PCR; TCRdb keeps in-frame clones, though not all of them. The table has 170,000 or so clones, around nine tenths seen once. In the case of this clone: The antigen remains unidentified.

Study-wide findings and caveats: Spike was spanned by vaccine-associated CD4 TCRs, which were dominant at 160-218 and 743-854.

The rearrangement links TRBV9 to TRBJ2-4, with D possibly matching TRBD1 (5 bases). Material: peripheral blood, obtained on day 0 of AZD1222 vaccination. The receptor's source is an adult in good health. In DNA form, the CDR3 reads TGTGCCAGCAGCGGTAGTGCAGGGTCAAACATTCAGTACTTC. Encoded protein: CASSGSAGSNIQYF. Supplemented by reference TRBV9 and TRBJ2-4, the full variable domain reads DSGVTQTPKHLITATGQRVTLRCSPRSGDLSVYWYQQSLDQGLQFLIQYYNGEERAKGNILERFSAQQFPDLHSELNLSSLELGDSALYFCASSGSAGSNIQYFGAGTRLSVL.